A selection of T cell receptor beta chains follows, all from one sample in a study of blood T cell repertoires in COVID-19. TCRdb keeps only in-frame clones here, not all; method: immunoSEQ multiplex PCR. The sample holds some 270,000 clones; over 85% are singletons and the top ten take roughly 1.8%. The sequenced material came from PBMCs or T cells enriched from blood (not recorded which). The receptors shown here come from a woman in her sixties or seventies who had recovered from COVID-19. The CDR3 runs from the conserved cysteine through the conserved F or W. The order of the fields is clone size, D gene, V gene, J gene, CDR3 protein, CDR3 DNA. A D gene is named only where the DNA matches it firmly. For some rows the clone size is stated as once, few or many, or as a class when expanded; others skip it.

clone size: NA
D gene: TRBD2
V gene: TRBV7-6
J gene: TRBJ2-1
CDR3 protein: CASSSGLAGAEEQFF
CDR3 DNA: TGTGCCAGCAGCTCCGGACTAGCGGGGGCGGAGGAGCAGTTCTTC

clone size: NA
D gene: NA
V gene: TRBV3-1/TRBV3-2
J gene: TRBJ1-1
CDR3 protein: CASSRVGSEAFF
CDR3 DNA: TGTGCCAGCAGCCGTGTGGGCTCTGAAGCTTTCTTT

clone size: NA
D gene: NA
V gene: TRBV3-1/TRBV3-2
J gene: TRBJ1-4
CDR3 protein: CASSQGRDEKLFF
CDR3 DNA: TGTGCCAGCAGCCAAGGGAGGGATGAAAAACTGTTTTTT

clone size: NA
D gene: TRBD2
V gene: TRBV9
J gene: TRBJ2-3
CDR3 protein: CASSVLAGGNTWRDTQYF
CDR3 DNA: TGTGCCAGCAGCGTTTTAGCGGGGGGGAACACCTGGAGGGATACGCAGTATTTT

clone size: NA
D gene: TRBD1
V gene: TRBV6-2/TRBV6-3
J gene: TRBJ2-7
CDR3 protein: CASSRGTGSGSYEQYF
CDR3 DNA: TGTGCCAGCAGCCGTGGGACAGGGAGCGGATCCTACGAGCAGTACTTC

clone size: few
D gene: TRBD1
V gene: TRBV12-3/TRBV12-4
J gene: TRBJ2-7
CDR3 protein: CAIGTGYDEQYF
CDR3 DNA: TGTGCCATCGGGACAGGGTACGACGAGCAGTACTTC

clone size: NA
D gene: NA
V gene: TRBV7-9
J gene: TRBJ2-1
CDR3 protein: CASSFLSGVHNEQFF
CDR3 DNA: TGTGCCAGCAGCTTCCTATCAGGGGTACACAATGAGCAGTTCTTC

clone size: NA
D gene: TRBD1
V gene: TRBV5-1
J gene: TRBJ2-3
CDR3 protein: CASSTGTGGTDTQYF
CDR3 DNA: TGCGCCAGCAGCACGGGGACAGGGGGCACAGATACGCAGTATTTT

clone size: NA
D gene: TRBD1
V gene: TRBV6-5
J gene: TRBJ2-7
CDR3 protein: CASSNRGTIDEQYF
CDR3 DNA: TGTGCCAGCAGTAACAGGGGAACGATAGACGAGCAGTACTTC

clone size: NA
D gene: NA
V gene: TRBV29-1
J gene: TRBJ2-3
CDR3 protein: CSVGWGLGTDTQYF
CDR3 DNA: TGCAGCGTGGGGTGGGGGCTTGGCACAGATACGCAGTATTTT

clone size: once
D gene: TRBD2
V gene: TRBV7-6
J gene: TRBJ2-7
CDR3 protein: CASSPRTSPSSYEQYF
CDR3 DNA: TGTGCCAGCAGCCCGAGGACTAGCCCGAGCTCCTACGAGCAGTACTTC

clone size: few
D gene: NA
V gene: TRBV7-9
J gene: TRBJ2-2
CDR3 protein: CASSPYLAPGTGELFF
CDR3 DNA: TGTGCCAGCAGTCCTTATTTGGCCCCGGGGACCGGGGAGCTGTTTTTT

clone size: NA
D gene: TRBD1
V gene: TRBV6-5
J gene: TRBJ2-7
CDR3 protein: CASSYLGQGYEQYF
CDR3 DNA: TGTGCCAGCAGTTACTTGGGACAGGGCTACGAGCAGTACTTC

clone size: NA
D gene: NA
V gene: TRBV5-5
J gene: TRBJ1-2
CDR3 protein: CASSFRGFEGYTF
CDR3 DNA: TGTGCCAGCAGCTTCCGAGGGTTTGAGGGCTACACCTTC

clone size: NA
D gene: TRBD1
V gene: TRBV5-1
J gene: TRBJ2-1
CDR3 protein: CASSPGGLRGSEQFF
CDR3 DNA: TGCGCCAGCAGCCCAGGGGGATTAAGAGGAAGTGAGCAGTTCTTC

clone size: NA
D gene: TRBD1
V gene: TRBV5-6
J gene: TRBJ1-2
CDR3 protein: CASSPRTGAYYGYTF
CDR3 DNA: TGTGCCAGCAGCCCGCGGACAGGGGCTTACTATGGCTACACCTTC

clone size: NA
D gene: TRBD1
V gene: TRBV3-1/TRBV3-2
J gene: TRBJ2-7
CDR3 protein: CASSQEQGALDEQYF
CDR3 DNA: TGTGCCAGCAGCCAAGAACAGGGGGCGCTGGACGAGCAGTACTTC

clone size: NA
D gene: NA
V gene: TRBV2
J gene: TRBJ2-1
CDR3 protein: CASNRGSSYNEQFF
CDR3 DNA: TGTGCCAGCAATCGGGGAAGCTCCTACAATGAGCAGTTCTTC

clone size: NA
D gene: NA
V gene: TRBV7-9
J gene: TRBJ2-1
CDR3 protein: CASSFTANEQFF
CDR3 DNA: TGTGCCAGCAGCTTTACAGCAAATGAGCAGTTCTTC

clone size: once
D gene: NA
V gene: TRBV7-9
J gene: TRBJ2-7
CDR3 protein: CASSRDIESYEQYF
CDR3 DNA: TGTGCCAGCAGCCGCGACATAGAGTCCTACGAGCAGTACTTC

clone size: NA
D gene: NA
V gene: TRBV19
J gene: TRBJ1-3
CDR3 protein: CASSTVLGGSSGNTIYF
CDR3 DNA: TGTGCCAGTAGTACCGTCCTGGGCGGGAGCTCTGGAAACACCATATATTTT

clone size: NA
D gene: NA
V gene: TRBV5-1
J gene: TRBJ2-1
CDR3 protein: CASSLRIRDWLYNEQFF
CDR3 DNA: TGCGCCAGCAGCTTACGAATCCGGGACTGGCTCTACAATGAGCAGTTCTTC

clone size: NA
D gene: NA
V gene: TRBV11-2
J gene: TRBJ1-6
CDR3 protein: CASSLYVGLSNSPLHF
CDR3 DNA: TGTGCCAGCAGCTTATATGTGGGACTTTCCAATTCACCCCTCCACTTT

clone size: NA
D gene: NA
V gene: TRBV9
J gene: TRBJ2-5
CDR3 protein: CASSPREGQISETQYF
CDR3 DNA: TGTGCCAGCAGCCCAAGAGAGGGCCAGATTTCAGAGACCCAGTACTTC

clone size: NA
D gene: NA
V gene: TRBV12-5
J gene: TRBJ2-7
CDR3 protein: CASGFPPAYEQYF
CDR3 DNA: TGTGCTAGTGGTTTCCCCCCCGCCTACGAGCAGTACTTC

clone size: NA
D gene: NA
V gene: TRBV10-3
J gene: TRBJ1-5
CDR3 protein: CAISADTSGQPQHF
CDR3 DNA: TGTGCCATCAGCGCGGACACTTCAGGGCAGCCCCAGCATTTT

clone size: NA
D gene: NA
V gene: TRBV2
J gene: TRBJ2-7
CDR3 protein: CASSDPRSERSYEQYF
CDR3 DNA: TGTGCCAGCAGTGACCCGAGATCAGAAAGGAGTTACGAGCAGTACTTC

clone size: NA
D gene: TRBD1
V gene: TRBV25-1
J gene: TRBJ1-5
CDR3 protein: CASSDGLGQGIDQPQHF
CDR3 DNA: TGTGCCAGCAGTGATGGTTTGGGACAGGGTATCGATCAGCCCCAGCATTTT

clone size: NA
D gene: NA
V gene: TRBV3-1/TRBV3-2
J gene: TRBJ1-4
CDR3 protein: CASNQLNLQANNEKLFF
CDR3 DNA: TGTGCCAGCAACCAACTAAACCTACAGGCGAATAATGAAAAACTGTTTTTT

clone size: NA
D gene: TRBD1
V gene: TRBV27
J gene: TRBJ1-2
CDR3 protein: CASSILGTGPYGYTF
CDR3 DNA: TGTGCCAGCAGTATACTCGGGACAGGACCTTATGGCTACACCTTC

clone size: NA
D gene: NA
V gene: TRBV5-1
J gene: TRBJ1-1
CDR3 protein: CASSLGTEAFF
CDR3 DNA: TGCGCCAGCAGCCTCGGGACTGAAGCTTTCTTT

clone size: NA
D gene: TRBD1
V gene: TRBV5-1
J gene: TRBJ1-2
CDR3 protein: CASSNGQGTSNTF
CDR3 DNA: TGCGCCAGCAGCAACGGACAGGGAACTAGTAACACCTTC

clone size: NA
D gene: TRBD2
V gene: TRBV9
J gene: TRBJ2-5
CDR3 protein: CASSPGVAGNQETQYF
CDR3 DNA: TGTGCCAGCAGCCCCGGGGTAGCGGGCAACCAAGAGACCCAGTACTTC

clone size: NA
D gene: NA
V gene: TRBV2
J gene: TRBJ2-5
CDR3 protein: CAARVEVETQYF
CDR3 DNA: TGTGCCGCCAGGGTAGAGGTGGAGACCCAGTACTTC

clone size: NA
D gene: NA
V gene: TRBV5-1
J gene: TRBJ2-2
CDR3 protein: CASSAMTGSAGELFF
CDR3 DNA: TGCGCCAGCAGCGCAATGACTGGATCTGCCGGGGAGCTGTTTTTT